This TCR beta chain emerged from a study of cytomegalovirus exposure and HLA in healthy donors. The study, taken as a whole, reports: A later analysis found that most CMV-associated TCR beta chains appeared HLA-restricted. TCR sequences were mostly rare, though some public TCRs occurred in many donors.

Germline V lookup: CDR1 MNHEY, CDR2 SMNVEV (reference sequence). Trimming stripped 6 bases from V and 2 bases from J, with 8 bases between. This CDR3 region has 13 residues. It was with 60 Vbeta and 13 Jbeta primers that the PCR ran. Method: immunoSEQ multiplex PCR; TCRdb's copy keeps in-frame clones and lacks some. The sample includes about 110,000 clones, approximately 58% of them seen just once. Of note for this clone: Its antigen is undetermined.

This chain links TRBV27 with TRBJ1-5; the D gene is possibly TRBD1 (5 bases). The receptor comes from a woman aged 25 to 45 in good health and CMV-seronegative. Sequenced: PBMCs. CDR3 in DNA: TGTGCCAGCAGGCAGGGCGGCAATCAGCCCCAGCATTTT. Amino acids: CASRQGGNQPQHF.